The next 7 T cell receptor beta chains were all read from a single sample in a study of blood T cell repertoires in COVID-19. Profiling relied on immunoSEQ multiplex PCR, and the TCRdb table lists in-frame clones only, not all of them. The table lists approximately 170,000 clones, roughly 93% of them singletons. The sample consisted of peripheral blood. Receptors were obtained from a man younger than 30 with COVID-19, enrolled during active disease.

V is TRBV24-1 and J is TRBJ1-4; 8 positions agree with TRBD1. The CDR3 length is 15 residues. The germline V gene has CDR1 KGHDR and CDR2 SFDVKD. V was clipped by 4 bases and J by 7 bases; unmatched bases: 7. CDR3: CATSDLGQGGEKLFF. CDR3 bases: TGTGCCACCAGTGACCTTGGACAGGGAGGTGAAAAACTGTTTTTT.

The CDR3 nucleotides are TGTGCCAGCAGCTTAGGAACAGGGGCGGACTATAATTCACCCCTCCACTTT. As protein: CASSLGTGADYNSPLHF. The J gene is TRBJ1-6, the V gene TRBV7-6; 7 positions match TRBD1. V trimming: 1 base; J trimming: 3 bases; junction bases outside the gene matches: 6. CDR3 size: 17 residues. Germline CDR1 reads SGHVS; CDR2 reads FNYEAQ.

The rearrangement links TRBV20-1 to TRBJ2-5; no definite D call. The germline V and J ends were trimmed by 4 bases and 3 bases, with 6 bases remaining between them. Germline lookup yields CDR1 DFQATT and CDR2 SNEGSKA (reference sequence). The CDR3 spans 11 residues. The CDR3 region is CSANKKETQYF. CDR3 nucleotide sequence: TGCAGTGCTAATAAAAAAGAGACCCAGTACTTC.

The V gene is TRBV5-1, the J gene TRBJ2-5, with 15 bases fitting TRBD2. This CDR3 is 16 amino acids long. The V segment lost 4 bases and the J segment 6 bases; nucleotides outside the gene matches: 7. Germline V lookup: CDR1 SGHRS, CDR2 YFSETQ. CDR3 coding DNA: TGCGCCAGCAGCAGGACTAGCGGGAGGGATCAGAAGACCCAGTACTTC. This encodes CASSRTSGRDQKTQYF.

The rearrangement links TRBV19 to TRBJ2-3, with TRBD1 matching over 7 bases. This CDR3 spans 14 amino acids. V lost 6 bases, J lost 3 bases, and 6 bases stayed unmatched. CDR1 and CDR2 from the germline V gene are LNHDA and SQIVND (reference sequence). CDR3 residues: CASRRDRITDTQYF. In DNA form, the CDR3 reads TGTGCCAGTAGAAGGGACAGAATTACAGATACGCAGTATTTT.

V is TRBV6-5 and J is TRBJ2-3; a possible D gene is TRBD2 (6 bases). CDR1 and CDR2 (germline): MNHEY, SVGAGI. The CDR3 extends over 13 amino acids. V was clipped by 5 bases and J by 10 bases, with 16 bases between them. CDR3 loop: CASSLGEEGAQYF. DNA of the CDR3: TGTGCCAGCAGTCTCGGGGAGGAGGGCGCGCAGTATTTT.

This clone was seen a handful of times. V usage is TRBV30 and J usage is TRBJ1-2; no firm D call. Trimming shortened V by 6 bases and J by 4 bases, and 15 bases separated the two germline ends. The CDR3 consists of 13 residues. CDR1 is GTSNPN, CDR2 SVGIG, per germline (reference sequence). The chain's CDR3 is CACLQTIRYGYTF. The CDR3 nucleotides are TGTGCCTGCCTACAGACAATTCGCTATGGCTACACCTTC.